This entry lists 29 T cell receptor beta chains sequenced from one sample in a study of cytomegalovirus exposure and HLA in healthy donors. Both 60 Vbeta primers and 13 Jbeta primers went into the PCR. TCRdb's copy holds only in-frame clones and misses some; the assay was immunoSEQ multiplex PCR. The sample yields 200,000 or so clones, around 80% seen once. Source material: PBMCs. The receptors shown here come from a woman between 18 and 29 years old in good health and CMV-seropositive.

The chain employs TRBV6-1 and TRBJ1-4; TRBD1 aligns across 8 bases. J lost 3 bases, V lost 3 bases, and 3 bases had no gene match. The CDR3 has 15 residues. Looked up from germline, CDR1 is MNHNS and CDR2 is SASEGT. CDR3 nucleotides: TGTGCCAGCAGTGACGTGGGACAGGCTAATGAAAAACTGTTTTTT. Protein: CASSDVGQANEKLFF.

V gene TRBV6-6 combines with J gene TRBJ2-2; no firm D call. The V and J ends lost 0 bases and 5 bases respectively, with 7 bases between them. The CDR3 totals 14 residues. Germline lookup yields CDR1 MNHNY and CDR2 SVGAGI (reference sequence). The DNA of the CDR3 is TGTGCCAGCAGTTACTCGTCCCTTACCGGGGAGCTGTTTTTT. Protein product: CASSYSSLTGELFF.

The rearrangement joins TRBV6-4 to TRBJ1-6; D gene unclear. The CDR3 totals 12 residues. CDR1 and CDR2 from the germline V gene are MRHNA and SNTAGT. The V end was cut by 5 bases, the J end by 13 bases, with 12 bases between. CDR3 loop: CASSLKERPLHF. The CDR3 DNA follows: TGTGCCAGCAGTTTAAAAGAGCGCCCCCTCCACTTT.

This rearrangement joins TRBV7-2 to TRBJ2-3, with 9 bases fitting TRBD2. This CDR3 comprises 18 residues. The ends lost 5 bases at V and 1 base at J; junction bases unmatched: 13. The germline V gene encodes CDR1 SGHTA and CDR2 FQGNSA. CDR3 DNA: TGTGCCAGCAGCCCTAGCGGGGTCATGGTGTTGGGCACAGATACGCAGTATTTT. As protein: CASSPSGVMVLGTDTQYF.

The rearrangement uses TRBV11-3 and TRBJ2-1; TRBD2 matches 11 bases. V lost 3 bases to trimming and J lost 10 bases; unmatched junction nucleotides: 2. CDR3 size: 13 residues. Per germline, CDR1 SGHNT and CDR2 YENEEA. The DNA of the CDR3 is TGTGCCAGCAGCTTCAGACTAGCGGGGGAGCAGTTCTTC. Translation: CASSFRLAGEQFF.

The chain employs TRBV7-8 and TRBJ1-2; TRBD1 matches at 7 bases. Germline V CDR1 and CDR2: SGHVS, FQNEAQ. The CDR3 covers 18 residues. J gave up 1 base and V 2 bases, and 13 bases lay outside the gene matches. This CDR3 is CASSLSFRGQEINYGYTF. CDR3 nucleotides: TGTGCCAGCAGCTTAAGTTTTAGGGGGCAGGAGATTAACTATGGCTACACCTTC.

V gene TRBV7-2 combines with J gene TRBJ2-1; 8 bases are a match to TRBD2. The junction had 8 bases not matched to a gene; V was cut back by 3 bases and J by 7 bases. Per the germline V gene, CDR1 is SGHTA and CDR2 is FQGNSA. The CDR3 is 15 amino acids. The CDR3 nucleotides read TGTGCCAGCAGCTTCTCCGGGGGGGCCGGTAATGAGCAGTTCTTC. Its protein is CASSFSGGAGNEQFF.

This chain joins TRBV6-5 and TRBJ1-3; D unclear. V lost 0 bases, J lost 0 bases, and 6 bases lay in between. The CDR3 loop spans 15 amino acids. Germline CDR1 MNHEY, CDR2 SVGAGI. The CDR3 here is CASSYSGLSGNTIYF. The CDR3 DNA is TGTGCCAGCAGTTACTCCGGACTCTCTGGAAACACCATATATTTT.

The chain links TRBV6-6 to TRBJ2-1; 8 bases fit TRBD2. The germline gives CDR1 MNHNY, CDR2 SVGAGI (reference sequence). CDR3 length: 14 amino acids. After removal of 7 bases from V and 8 bases from J, the junction contained 10 bases not matched to a gene. CDR3 in amino acids: CASTRGGGLDEQFF. In nucleotides, the CDR3 is TGTGCCAGCACCCGGGGCGGGGGGCTGGATGAGCAGTTCTTC.

The rearrangement joins TRBV5-4 to TRBJ1-4; 7 nucleotides match TRBD1. In germline, CDR1 is SGHNT, CDR2 YYREEE (reference sequence). V lost 0 bases to trimming and J lost 5 bases; unmatched junction nucleotides: 7. The CDR3 has 16 residues. The CDR3 reads CASSLDLGTDNEKLFF. As DNA, the CDR3 is TGTGCCAGCAGCTTGGATCTGGGGACAGACAATGAAAAACTGTTTTTT.

J is TRBJ2-7 and V is TRBV9, with 9 positions matching TRBD1. V gave up 3 bases and J gave up 5 bases; unmatched junction bases: 6. Germline assignment: CDR1 SGDLS and CDR2 YYNGEE. The CDR3 contains 14 residues. The CDR3 DNA sequence: TGTGCCAGCAGCGCGGGGACAGGGCCCAACGAGCAGTACTTC. This translates into CASSAGTGPNEQYF. Full variable domain (rest looked up from reference TRBV9 and TRBJ2-7): DSGVTQTPKHLITATGQRVTLRCSPRSGDLSVYWYQQSLDQGLQFLIQYYNGEERAKGNILERFSAQQFPDLHSELNLSSLELGDSALYFCASSAGTGPNEQYFGPGTRLTVT.

V gene TRBV5-1 combines with J gene TRBJ1-2; D remains ambiguous. Germline CDR1 and CDR2: SGHRS and YFSETQ. The length of the CDR3 is 13 residues. The germline V and J ends were trimmed by 4 bases and 2 bases, with 9 bases remaining between them. The CDR3 sequence is CASSAGANYGYTF. As DNA, the CDR3 is TGCGCCAGCAGCGCGGGCGCGAACTATGGCTACACCTTC.

The chain employs TRBV19 and TRBJ2-3; 9 nucleotides line up with TRBD1. The CDR3 sequence is 14 residues long. Germline-derived CDR1 and CDR2 are LNHDA and SQIVND (reference sequence). V was pared by 6 bases and J by 2 bases, with 3 bases of the junction left unmatched. CDR3 region: CASRGDRVTDTQYF. CDR3 bases: TGTGCCAGTAGAGGGGACAGGGTCACAGATACGCAGTATTTT. Using reference TRBV19 and TRBJ2-3 for the parts outside the CDR3, the full variable domain is DGGITQSPKYLFRKEGQNVTLSCEQNLNHDAMYWYRQDPGQGLRLIYYSQIVNDFQKGDIAEGYSVSREKKESFPLTVTSAQKNPTAFYLCASRGDRVTDTQYFGPGTRLTVL.

The rearrangement links TRBV6-5 to TRBJ1-1, with no clear D. V lost 6 bases, J lost 3 bases, and 17 bases lay in between. Germline V lookup: CDR1 MNHEY, CDR2 SVGAGI. The CDR3 length is 15 residues. The CDR3 sequence is CASRSSLQEHTEAFF. CDR3 nucleotides: TGTGCCAGCAGATCATCCCTTCAGGAACACACTGAAGCTTTCTTT.

The chain is built from TRBV7-9 and TRBJ1-2, with 10 bases lining up with TRBD1. Germline CDR1 and CDR2: SEHNR and FQNEAQ (reference sequence). V lost 1 base and J lost 8; bases outside the gene matches: 10. The CDR3 extends over 16 amino acids. CDR3 nucleotides: TGTGCCAGCAGCTTAGTTCCAGACAGGGGGCGGTTGGGCTACACCTTC. Amino acids: CASSLVPDRGRLGYTF.

This chain uses TRBV5-1 with TRBJ2-5; D may be TRBD2 (5 bases). This CDR3 region has 14 residues. The germline V gene has CDR1 SGHRS and CDR2 YFSETQ. V lost 0 bases, J lost 5 bases, and 11 bases lay in between. CDR3 in amino acids: CASSLGGFGETQYF. In DNA, the CDR3 is TGCGCCAGCAGCTTGGGAGGGTTCGGGGAGACCCAGTACTTC. Full variable domain (missing parts from reference TRBV5-1 and TRBJ2-5): KAGVTQTPRYLIKTRGQQVTLSCSPISGHRSVSWYQQTPGQGLQFLFEYFSETQRNKGNFPGRFSGRQFSNSRSEMNVSTLELGDSALYLCASSLGGFGETQYFGPGTRLLVL.

This rearrangement joins TRBV15 to TRBJ1-1; D gene uncertain. CDR1 LNHNV and CDR2 YYDKDF come from the germline V gene (reference sequence). This CDR3 is built from 17 residues. Deletions cut 1 base from V and 2 bases from J, with 17 bases between. The CDR3 sequence is CATSRVEKVAVNTEAFF. As DNA, the CDR3 is TGTGCCACCAGCAGAGTGGAAAAAGTGGCGGTCAACACTGAAGCTTTCTTT.

This chain uses TRBV27 with TRBJ2-7; 9 bases map to TRBD1. Germline CDR1 and CDR2: MNHEY and SMNVEV (reference sequence). The CDR3 has 15 residues. V lost 3 bases to trimming and J lost 3 bases; unmatched junction nucleotides: 6. The CDR3 nucleotides are TGTGCCAGCAGTTTTGTCACAGGGGGCATCTACGAGCAGTACTTC. It is translated as CASSFVTGGIYEQYF.

As DNA, the CDR3 is TGTGCCAGCAGCGTTACCGGGACTAGCGGGGGTGAGCAGTACTTC. Its protein is CASSVTGTSGGEQYF. This chain connects TRBV9 to TRBJ2-7; 14 nucleotides align to TRBD2. The germline gives CDR1 SGDLS, CDR2 YYNGEE. J was trimmed by 7 bases and V by 2 bases; bases with no gene match: 5. CDR3 size: 15 residues.

This chain connects TRBV29-1 to TRBJ2-2; 9 bases match TRBD1. The V gene end was trimmed by 4 bases and the J gene end by 7 bases; junction bases not matched to a gene: 10. CDR1 and CDR2 from the germline V gene are SQVTM and ANQGSEA. This CDR3 has 15 amino acids. The CDR3 DNA sequence: TGCAGCGTTGGGGACAGGGAGTTTAAGGGCGGGGAGCTGTTTTTT. Translated, it gives CSVGDREFKGGELFF.

V is TRBV5-1 and J is TRBJ2-7, with D maybe TRBD2 (7 bases). The V gene lost 3 bases and the J gene lost 6 bases, with 13 bases spanning the gap. The germline CDR1 and CDR2 sequences are SGHRS and YFSETQ. The CDR3 is 13 residues long. CDR3 sequence: CASSWDGGPEQYV. The CDR3 DNA is TGCGCCAGCAGCTGGGACGGGGGGCCCGAGCAGTACGTC.

The table lists this clone with a count of one. The rearrangement joins TRBV19 to TRBJ1-1, with D uncertain. The CDR3 has 14 residues. Trimming shortened V by 7 bases and J by 2 bases, and 14 bases separated the two germline ends. Germline assignment: CDR1 LNHDA and CDR2 SQIVND (reference sequence). The CDR3 protein is CASKSWATNTEAFF. DNA for the CDR3: TGTGCCAGTAAAAGTTGGGCCACCAACACTGAAGCTTTCTTT.

This clone was counted only a few times. The chain is built from TRBV4-3 and TRBJ1-3, with TRBD1 matching over 7 bases. The CDR3 loop spans 20 amino acids. The germline V gene has CDR1 LGHNA and CDR2 YSLEER. J was trimmed by 0 bases and V by 2 bases; bases with no gene match: 16. CDR3 loop: CASSQSPPGGTAGSGNTIYF. The CDR3 nucleotides are TGCGCCAGCAGCCAATCGCCCCCAGGGGGGACGGCCGGCTCTGGAAACACCATATATTTT.

This rearrangement joins TRBV7-8 to TRBJ2-1; 9 bases are a match to TRBD2. Germline V lookup: CDR1 SGHVS, CDR2 FQNEAQ. With 7 bases clipped from V and 5 bases from J, the junction kept 3 bases outside the gene matches. The CDR3 length is 13 residues. CDR3 coding DNA: TGTGCCAGCAAGACTAGCGGAAACAATGAGCAGTTCTTC. It encodes CASKTSGNNEQFF.

The CDR3 bases are TGTGCCAGCAGTTACGGCCTAGGCACTGAAGCTTTCTTT. It encodes CASSYGLGTEAFF. V usage is TRBV6-5 and J usage is TRBJ1-1; no clear D gene. Germline CDR1 and CDR2: MNHEY and SVGAGI. Trimming shortened V by 2 bases and J by 4 bases, and 8 bases separated the two germline ends. The CDR3 covers 13 residues.

V is TRBV20-1 and J is TRBJ2-1; no reliable D call. Germline V gene lookup returns CDR1 DFQATT and CDR2 SNEGSKA (reference sequence). V was trimmed by 5 bases and J by 6 bases, leaving 5 bases between them. The CDR3 spans 10 residues. The CDR3 loop reads CSAPINEQFF. The CDR3, as DNA: TGCAGTGCTCCTATCAATGAGCAGTTCTTC.

CDR3 region: CASGSSLSQETQYF. The CDR3 nucleotides are TGTGCTAGTGGTTCCTCCCTAAGCCAAGAGACCCAGTACTTC. The chain uses TRBV12-5 and TRBJ2-5; D call uncertain. V lost 4 bases and J 1 base, leaving 10 bases between the germline ends. The CDR3 has 14 residues. Germline V gene data show CDR1 as LGHNT and CDR2 as FRNRAP. The full variable domain, its missing parts supplied by reference TRBV12-5 and TRBJ2-5, is DARVTQTPRHKVTEMGQEVTMRCQPILGHNTVFWYRQTMMQGLELLAYFRNRAPLDDSGMPKDRFSAEMPDATLATLKIQPSEPRDSAVYFCASGSSLSQETQYFGPGTRLLVL.

The rearrangement links TRBV14 to TRBJ1-1; 7 nucleotides align to TRBD1. Germline V gives CDR1 SGHDN, CDR2 FVKESK. With V trimmed by 4 bases and J by 4 bases, 12 bases remained unmatched. The CDR3 runs 16 residues. The CDR3 loop is CASSPRQGFPGTEAFF. Here the CDR3 DNA reads TGTGCCAGCAGCCCCAGACAGGGTTTCCCGGGCACTGAAGCTTTCTTT.

The chain recombines TRBV15 with TRBJ1-4, with 8 bases that match TRBD1. J gave up 5 bases and V 5 bases, and 4 bases lay outside the gene matches. This CDR3 comprises 14 residues. Germline CDR1 and CDR2: LNHNV and YYDKDF (reference sequence). The CDR3 protein is CATSEQGGNEKLFF. For the CDR3, the DNA is TGTGCCACCAGCGAACAGGGGGGCAATGAAAAACTGTTTTTT.